This T cell receptor (beta chain) appears in the sequencing data of a study of T cell responses to AZD1222 COVID-19 vaccine. Whole-study results and caveats: Clonal diversity may have been underestimated in mostly white British donors. CD4 TCRs associated with vaccination spanned spike, dominating at 160-218 and 743-854.

In the case of this clone: The antigen is not known.

The data were produced by immunoSEQ multiplex PCR, yet TCRdb's version contains in-frame clones alone and is incomplete. This sample has 99,000 or so clones, with over 75% found just once. The V gene's germline CDR1 is SGHRS and CDR2 YFSETQ. The J segment lost 6 bases and the V segment lost 6 bases, leaving 10 bases of the junction unmatched. This CDR3 region has 15 residues. This chain connects TRBV5-1 to TRBJ1-2; 11 nucleotides agree with TRBD1. The origin of this receptor is an adult in good health. This sample comprised peripheral blood, obtained on day 0 of AZD1222 vaccination. Here the CDR3 DNA reads TGCGCCAGCACCGAACCGGGACAGGGGGGACATGGCTACACCTTC. Translation gives CASTEPGQGGHGYTF.